The present TCR beta chain was sequenced within a study of human T cells and chemical hapten exposure. V gave up 4 bases and J gave up 2 bases, with 9 bases separating them. The CDR3 is made up of 13 amino acids. Germline CDR1 is MNHNS and CDR2 is SASEGT. On this clonotype itself: The antigen is not known.

Time point noted: healthy volunteer bleed at 6 weeks. RNA extraction used unfractionated whole blood as the source of total RNA. During construction of the library, unique molecular identifiers were attached to individual cDNA molecules for quantitative, reproducible TCR counting. MiXCR, applied by TCRdb to the RACE reads, yields one record per CDR3 protein. There are fewer than 85,000 distinct CDR3 sequences in the sample; over 6.5% occur only once, and about 1.7% lies in the top ten. Study outcomes and limitations: DPC sensitization produced no change in TCRs with frequency above 1 in 1000.

The sample was whole blood. V usage is TRBV6-1 and J usage is TRBJ2-7, with D possibly being TRBD2 (6 bases). This clonotype was sampled from a female donor in good health. Some clones in this sample may be carry-over from other donors' samples. Written as DNA, the CDR3 is TGTGCCAGCAGTGGCGGGGAGCCCTACGAGCAGTACTTC. Its translation: CASSGGEPYEQYF.